A single sample is the source of the 18 T cell receptor beta chains below, sequenced in a study of blood T cell repertoires in COVID-19. Repertoires were generated with immunoSEQ multiplex PCR, while TCRdb's copy carries only in-frame clones and drops some. The table lists approximately 130,000 clones, 80% to 85% of them singletons. The sample was PBMCs or T cells enriched from blood (not recorded which). These receptors came from a man aged 25 to 40 who had recovered from COVID-19.

The rearrangement joins TRBV5-6 to TRBJ2-1; a possible D gene is TRBD2 (7 bases). V was pared by 2 bases and J by 10 bases, with 19 bases between. The CDR3 consists of 15 residues. The V gene's germline CDR1 is SGHDT and CDR2 YYEEEE. The CDR3, as DNA: TGTGCCAGCAGCTTACAACAGGGCGGGGGCCGCGAGCAGTTCTTC. Residues: CASSLQQGGGREQFF. Complete variable domain (other parts from reference TRBV5-6 and TRBJ2-1): DAGVTQSPTHLIKTRGQQVTLRCSPKSGHDTVSWYQQALGQGPQFIFQYYEEEERQRGNFPDRFSGHQFPNYSSELNVNALLLGDSALYLCASSLQQGGGREQFFGPGTRLTVL.

This clone was detected ten times or more. CDR3: CASSHPDRDDTEAFF. The DNA for the CDR3 is TGCGCCAGCAGCCACCCGGACAGGGATGACACTGAAGCTTTCTTT. V gene TRBV4-1 combines with J gene TRBJ1-1; 8 bases align to TRBD1. The CDR3 is 15 residues long. V trimming: 3 bases; J trimming: 3 bases; junction bases outside the gene matches: 6. From germline, CDR1 is MGHRA and CDR2 YSYEKL.

In this sample, this clone turned up once. The chain links TRBV14 to TRBJ2-5; 7 nucleotides line up with TRBD2. Per germline, CDR1 SGHDN and CDR2 FVKESK. The junction had 6 bases not matched to a gene; V was cut back by 4 bases and J by 4 bases. The CDR3 runs to 14 residues. CDR3 sequence (DNA): TGTGCCAGCAGCCCCGGGCAGCGGGGAGAGACCCAGTACTTC. Translated, it gives CASSPGQRGETQYF. The variable domain in full, completed from reference TRBV14 and TRBJ2-5, reads EAGVTQFPSHSVIEKGQTVTLRCDPISGHDNLYWYRRVMGKEIKFLLHFVKESKQDESGMPNNRFLAERTGGTYSTLKVQPAELEDSGVYFCASSPGQRGETQYFGPGTRLLVL.

The rearrangement uses TRBV6-5 and TRBJ1-4; D perhaps matches TRBD1 (6 bases). V lost 9 bases to trimming and J lost 7 bases, with 12 bases between them. This CDR3 comprises 12 residues. In germline, CDR1 is MNHEY, CDR2 SVGAGI. The CDR3: CASAGAREKLFF. In DNA form, the CDR3 reads TGTGCCAGTGCGGGGGCGCGTGAAAAACTGTTTTTT.

The J gene is TRBJ1-5, the V gene TRBV28, with D unresolved. CDR3 size: 14 residues. Trimming cost V 2 bases and J 3 bases, with 8 bases left between them. CDR1 is MDHEN, CDR2 SYDVKM, per germline. The CDR3 protein is CASSLQDFNQPQHF. The CDR3, as DNA: TGTGCCAGCAGTTTACAGGATTTCAATCAGCCCCAGCATTTT.

V usage is TRBV24-1 and J usage is TRBJ2-1, with 8 bases identical to TRBD2. Germline CDR1 KGHDR, CDR2 SFDVKD. J was trimmed by 0 bases and V by 3 bases; bases with no gene match: 12. There are 19 residues in the CDR3. In DNA, the CDR3 is TGTGCCACCAGTGATCATTACCTTTTAGCGGGGAGCTCCTACAATGAGCAGTTCTTC. Translating gives CATSDHYLLAGSSYNEQFF.

This rearrangement joins TRBV9 to TRBJ1-2, with TRBD1 matching over 9 bases. CDR3 length equals 16 residues. The V gene end was trimmed by 0 bases and the J gene end by 5 bases; junction bases not matched to a gene: 8. Germline CDR1 reads SGDLS; CDR2 reads YYNGEE. The chain's CDR3 is CASSVGGTGRGYGYTF. Here the CDR3 DNA reads TGTGCCAGCAGCGTAGGGGGGACAGGGAGAGGATATGGCTACACCTTC.

This chain connects TRBV11-2 to TRBJ2-2; 10 nucleotides agree with TRBD1. Looked up from germline, CDR1 is SGHAT and CDR2 is FQNNGV. Losses at the gene ends were 8 bases for V and 6 bases for J; bases not matched to a gene: 12. The CDR3 length is 16 residues. CDR3 sequence: CASFYAGTGVAGELFF. Written as DNA, the CDR3 is TGTGCCAGCTTCTACGCCGGGACAGGGGTCGCCGGGGAGCTGTTTTTT. Filled out from reference TRBV11-2 and TRBJ2-2, the complete variable domain reads EAGVAQSPRYKIIEKRQSVAFWCNPISGHATLYWYQQILGQGPKLLIQFQNNGVVDDSQLPKDRFSAERLKGVDSTLKIQPAKLEDSAVYLCASFYAGTGVAGELFFGEGSRLTVL.

This chain uses TRBV30 with TRBJ2-1, with D possibly matching TRBD1 (6 bases). CDR1 and CDR2 from the germline V gene are GTSNPN and SVGIG (reference sequence). V was pared by 3 bases and J by 9 bases, with 9 bases between. This CDR3 region has 11 residues. The CDR3 loop reads CAWRLGGEQFF. CDR3 nucleotide sequence: TGTGCCTGGAGGCTAGGGGGTGAGCAGTTCTTC. Looking up the rest from reference TRBV30 and TRBJ2-1 gives the full variable domain: SQTIHQWPATLVQPVGSPLSLECTVEGTSNPNLYWYRQAAGRGLQLLFYSVGIGQISSEVPQNLSASRPQDRQFILSSKKLLLSDSGFYLCAWRLGGEQFFGPGTRLTVL.

This sequence joins TRBV18 and TRBJ2-7; 11 bases are a match to TRBD2. The J segment lost 0 bases and the V segment lost 3 bases, leaving 1 base of the junction unmatched. This CDR3 region has 15 residues. Germline assignment: CDR1 KGHSH and CDR2 LQKENI. Written as DNA, the CDR3 is TGTGCCAGCTCACCTCTAGCGGGGGGCTCCTACGAGCAGTACTTC. Its protein is CASSPLAGGSYEQYF.

This chain joins TRBV6-6 and TRBJ1-1; D call uncertain. Trimming removed 0 bases at V and 3 bases at J, with 11 bases between. CDR1 and CDR2 (germline): MNHNY, SVGAGI (reference sequence). There are 15 residues in the CDR3. CDR3 DNA: TGTGCCAGCAGTTACTCGAGGGTGTCGGACACTGAAGCTTTCTTT. It translates to CASSYSRVSDTEAFF.

This clone was counted only a few times. This chain joins TRBV2 and TRBJ2-2; D gene uncertain. The CDR3 contains 14 residues. CDR1 is SNHLY, CDR2 FYNNEI, per germline. Trimming stripped 3 bases from V and 1 base from J, with 6 bases between. The CDR3 region has the DNA TGTGCCAGCAGTGAGACGGGGAACACCGGGGAGCTGTTTTTT. Its protein is CASSETGNTGELFF.

The chain has TRBV27 and TRBJ2-1, with 11 bases aligning to TRBD2. There are 16 residues in the CDR3. V dropped 2 bases and J dropped 5; count of bases not matched to a gene: 5. Germline V lookup: CDR1 MNHEY, CDR2 SMNVEV (reference sequence). The CDR3 DNA reads as TGTGCCAGCAGTTTAAGGTCGACTAGCGGGAACAATGAGCAGTTCTTC. Its translation: CASSLRSTSGNNEQFF.

The rearrangement joins TRBV7-9 to TRBJ2-3; 8 nucleotides align to TRBD2. CDR3 length: 13 amino acids. J was trimmed by 3 bases and V by 5 bases; bases with no gene match: 1. The germline CDR1 and CDR2 sequences are SEHNR and FQNEAQ (reference sequence). The CDR3 reads CASSSGRTDTQYF. CDR3 DNA sequence: TGTGCCAGCAGCAGCGGGAGAACAGATACGCAGTATTTT. The variable domain in full, with the rest retrieved from reference TRBV7-9 and TRBJ2-3, is DTGVSQNPRHKITKRGQNVTFRCDPISEHNRLYWYRQTLGQGPEFLTYFQNEAQLEKSRLLSDRFSAERPKGSFSTLEIQRTEQGDSAMYLCASSSGRTDTQYFGPGTRLTVL.

J is TRBJ2-5 and V is TRBV3-1 (or the pseudogene TRBV3-2), with D possibly matching TRBD2 (5 bases). This CDR3 region has 21 residues. Germline values: CDR1 LGHDT, CDR2 YNNKEL (reference sequence). The V and J ends lost 0 bases and 8 bases respectively, with 34 bases between them. The CDR3 DNA sequence: TGTGCCAGCAGCCAAGAGGGGAGCAGCACTAGAATTACAGTAGGGTTGAAAACCCAGTACTTC. It encodes CASSQEGSSTRITVGLKTQYF.

This clone was counted between two and nine times. This rearrangement joins TRBV10-1 to TRBJ2-2, with a possible D match to TRBD1 (6 bases). Germline values: CDR1 WNHNN, CDR2 SYGVQD (reference sequence). V gave up 3 bases and J gave up 3 bases, with 11 bases separating them. This CDR3 comprises 15 residues. CDR3 protein: CASSEVQGYTGELFF. In DNA, the CDR3 is TGCGCCAGCAGTGAAGTTCAGGGGTACACCGGGGAGCTGTTTTTT.

V gene TRBV28 combines with J gene TRBJ1-5; D unclear. The CDR3 extends over 14 amino acids. V lost 3 bases, J lost 2 bases, and 8 bases lay in between. CDR1 is MDHEN, CDR2 SYDVKM, per germline. CDR3 amino acids: CASSFEARNQPQHF. The CDR3 DNA follows: TGTGCCAGCAGTTTTGAGGCTCGCAATCAGCCCCAGCATTTT. Full variable domain (remainder filled in from reference TRBV28 and TRBJ1-5): DVKVTQSSRYLVKRTGEKVFLECVQDMDHENMFWYRQDPGLGLRLIYFSYDVKMKEKGDIPEGYSVSREKKERFSLILESASTNQTSMYLCASSFEARNQPQHFGDGTRLSIL.

The chain couples TRBV9 to TRBJ1-2, with TRBD1 as a possible D gene (6 bases). The CDR3 is 14 residues long. Looked up from germline, CDR1 is SGDLS and CDR2 is YYNGEE. The germline V and J ends were trimmed by 5 bases and 5 bases, with 16 bases remaining between them. The CDR3 sequence is CASSAWGRGYGYTF. The CDR3 DNA sequence: TGTGCCAGCAGTGCTTGGGGGCGCGGTTATGGCTACACCTTC.